This TCR beta chain was found in a study of blood T cell repertoires in COVID-19. Profiled with immunoSEQ multiplex PCR; TCRdb holds only in-frame clones, not every one. The table records roughly 200,000 clones, roughly 86% of them present only once. Germline CDR1 is LNHDA and CDR2 is SQIVND (reference sequence). The CDR3 consists of 14 residues. The V and J ends lost 9 bases and 7 bases, in that order; junction bases with no gene match: 14. This sequence originates from a woman aged 25 to 39 who had recovered from COVID-19. The sample comprised PBMCs or T cells enriched from blood (not recorded which). The V call is TRBV19, the J call TRBJ1-2, with 7 bases matching TRBD1. CDR3 sequence reads: CASRVTGSIGGYTF. The CDR3 DNA is TGTGCCAGCCGAGTGACAGGGTCGATCGGTGGCTACACCTTC.